These 30 T cell receptor beta chains came from one sample sequenced in a study of regulatory T cells in long-lasting Graves disease. HTBI primers from iRepertoire and Arm-PCR of CDR3 regions yielded the TCR beta libraries. TCRdb re-analysed the multiplex PCR reads in MiXCR, keeping a single row per CDR3 protein. The sample has a few hundred thousand distinct CDR3 sequences, approximately 12% seen once. Specified time point: newly diagnosed GD, antithyroid drugs for less than 3 months. The authors made the TCR library using RNA they extracted from PBMCs. In addition, the sample was reused for a study of T cells in Graves' hyperthyroidism and ophthalmopathy.

Specimen: peripheral blood mononuclear cells (PBMCs), collected at new diagnosis, from a patient treated with antithyroid drugs. All receptors derive from a woman aged 18-29 years with Graves disease.

The rearrangement links TRBV18 to TRBJ1-2; the match to TRBD1 covers 8 bases. The CDR3 sequence is 14 residues long. Losses at the gene ends were 5 bases for V and 5 bases for J; bases not matched to a gene: 7. Germline V gives CDR1 KGHSH, CDR2 LQKENI. CDR3 sequence (DNA): TGTGCCAGCTCAACGTCCGGGACAGGATATGGCTACACCTTC. This translates into CASSTSGTGYGYTF.

As for this clonotype: This clone may be a read error of a much larger clone one base away. The genes are TRBV7-2 and TRBJ2-2; no firm D call. The germline CDR1 and CDR2 sequences are SGHTA and FQGNSA. CDR3 length: 12 residues. The V end was cut by 0 bases, the J end by 9 bases, with 5 bases between. The CDR3, as DNA: TGTGCCAGCAGCTTAGCGACCTGGGAGCTGTTTTTT. Its translation: CASSLATWELFF. The full variable domain, completed using reference TRBV7-2 and TRBJ2-2, is GAGVSQSPSNKVTEKGKDVELRCDPISGHTALYWYRQSLGQGLEFLIYFQGNSAPDKSGLPSDRFSAERTGGSVSTLTIQRTQQEDSAVYLCASSLATWELFFGEGSRLTVL.

This clonotype was picked up a small number of times. The V and J genes are TRBV6-1 and TRBJ1-5; maybe TRBD1 (5 bases). V lost 8 bases and J 7 bases, leaving 15 bases between the germline ends. The CDR3 has 13 amino acids. CDR1 and CDR2 (germline): MNHNS, SASEGT. CDR3 DNA: TGTGCCAGCGGTCCAGGGCAGCGACAGCCCCAGCATTTT. It yields the protein CASGPGQRQPQHF.

This clonotype occurred a few times. V is TRBV9 and J is TRBJ2-3, with D possibly matching TRBD1 (6 bases). There are 16 residues in the CDR3. Trimming took off 0 bases at V and 6 bases at J, with 17 bases between the two ends. Germline CDR1 and CDR2: SGDLS and YYNGEE. The CDR3 DNA sequence: TGTGCCAGCAGCGTAGCGGTAAGCAGGGGAACGGATACGCAGTATTTT. This gives the protein CASSVAVSRGTDTQYF.

This clonotype came up a few times. The chain joins TRBV5-1 to TRBJ1-6; no reliable D call. Germline V gene lookup returns CDR1 SGHRS and CDR2 YFSETQ. V lost 4 bases and J 9 bases, leaving 11 bases between the germline ends. This CDR3 has 13 amino acids. The CDR3 reads CASSVTPGSPLHF. The CDR3 region has the DNA TGCGCCAGCAGCGTAACACCGGGTTCACCCCTCCACTTT.

V is TRBV10-3 and J is TRBJ1-3; D unresolved. Trimming removed 3 bases at V and 2 bases at J, with 8 bases between. The V gene's germline CDR1 is ENHRY and CDR2 SYGVKD. The CDR3 contains 14 residues. The CDR3 DNA reads TGTGCCATCAGTGACACCGCCGCTGGAAACACCATATATTTT. As protein: CAISDTAAGNTIYF.

This clonotype was recorded many times. The chain links TRBV7-2 to TRBJ1-2, with TRBD1 matching 9 bases. This CDR3 has 14 residues. CDR1 and CDR2 (germline): SGHTA, FQGNSA. Unmatched junction bases numbered 5, after V lost 5 bases and J lost 4 bases. The CDR3 reads CASSPDRGTYGYTF. For the CDR3, the DNA is TGTGCCAGCAGCCCCGACAGGGGGACCTATGGCTACACCTTC. The whole variable domain, filled in from reference TRBV7-2 and TRBJ1-2, reads GAGVSQSPSNKVTEKGKDVELRCDPISGHTALYWYRQSLGQGLEFLIYFQGNSAPDKSGLPSDRFSAERTGGSVSTLTIQRTQQEDSAVYLCASSPDRGTYGYTFGSGTRLTVV.

Many counts were recorded for this clonotype. This chain uses TRBV15 with TRBJ1-1, with D tentatively TRBD1 (6 bases). The CDR3 is 13 amino acids. CDR1 is LNHNV and CDR2 is YYDKDF in the germline V gene (reference sequence). Trimming left V 9 bases short and J 4 bases short, with 15 bases between. CDR3 DNA: TGTGCCACAAAGCGACAGGAGTTCACTGAAGCTTTCTTT. It specifies CATKRQEFTEAFF.

This clonotype was recorded many times. The J gene is TRBJ1-2, the V gene TRBV7-8, with 8 bases lining up with TRBD1. Germline loops: CDR1 SGHVS, CDR2 FQNEAQ. The CDR3 is 16 residues long. Trimming cost V 5 bases and J 0 bases; bases outside gene matches: 8. CDR3 amino acids: CASSISTGGTNYGYTF. DNA of the CDR3: TGTGCCAGCAGCATATCTACAGGGGGTACTAACTATGGCTACACCTTC. The whole variable domain, remainder taken from reference TRBV7-8 and TRBJ1-2, is GAGVSQSPRYKVAKRGQDVALRCDPISGHVSLFWYQQALGQGPEFLTYFQNEAQLDKSGLPSDRFFAERPEGSVSTLKIQRTQQEDSAVYLCASSISTGGTNYGYTFGSGTRLTVV.

This clonotype was counted a few times. V gene TRBV6-2 or TRBV6-3 combines with J gene TRBJ1-2; D call uncertain. V was trimmed by 5 bases and J by 4 bases, leaving 11 bases between them. The CDR3 is made up of 13 amino acids. Germline assignment: CDR1 MNHEY and CDR2 SVGEGT. In DNA, the CDR3 is TGTGCCAGCAGTGAATCGGAGGTCTATGGCTACACCTTC. This codes for CASSESEVYGYTF.

Only one count was recorded for this clonotype. A much larger clone differs by one base, so this may be a read error. The chain recombines TRBV24-1 with TRBJ2-6; D assignment may be TRBD1 or TRBD2 (5 bases each). The length of the CDR3 is 17 residues. The V end lost 5 bases, the J end lost 0 bases, and 13 bases lay between the germline ends. From germline, CDR1 is KGHDR and CDR2 SFDVKD. The chain's CDR3 is CATSARGRRSGANVLTF. The CDR3 DNA follows: TGTGCCACCAGTGCGAGGGGAAGACGCTCTGGGGCCAACGTCCTGACTTTC.

In the case of this clonotype: One base away lies a much larger clone, so this may be a sequencing read error. The rearrangement uses TRBV18 and TRBJ2-3; D possibly matches TRBD1 or TRBD2 (5 bases each). The germline gives CDR1 KGHSH, CDR2 LQKENI. The V gene lost 2 bases and the J gene lost 2 bases, with 17 bases spanning the gap. The CDR3 contains 17 residues. This chain's CDR3 is CASSPAYTGPHTDTQYF. DNA of the CDR3: TGTGCCAGCTCACCAGCTTACACGGGACCTCACACAGATACGCAGTATTTT.

The chain is built from TRBV9 and TRBJ2-6; D might be TRBD1 (5 bases). The CDR3 is 19 residues long. Germline V lookup: CDR1 SGDLS, CDR2 YYNGEE. V was clipped by 2 bases and J by 1 base, with 19 bases between them. This chain's CDR3 is CASSVRAGSWLSGANVLTF. The CDR3 coding sequence is TGTGCCAGCAGCGTTCGGGCAGGGTCCTGGTTATCTGGGGCCAACGTCCTGACTTTC.

The table lists this clonotype with a few counts. The chain combines TRBV20-1 with TRBJ1-5; D remains ambiguous. CDR1 DFQATT and CDR2 SNEGSKA come from the germline V gene (reference sequence). This CDR3 is built from 13 residues. V was pared by 0 bases and J by 4 bases, with 7 bases between. For the CDR3, the DNA is TGCAGTGCTAGAGAAACAGAAAATCAGCCCCAGCATTTT. Its translation is CSARETENQPQHF.

A word on this clonotype: This may stem from a read error, because a much larger clone lies one nucleotide away. This sequence joins TRBV24-1 and TRBJ2-1; 12 positions match TRBD2. Germline V gene lookup returns CDR1 KGHDR and CDR2 SFDVKD. The CDR3 extends over 16 amino acids. The CDR3 DNA is TGTGCCACCAATGATTTGACTAGCGGGAGAGGTTATGAGCAGTTCTTC. It translates to CATNDLTSGRGYEQFF.

With regard to this clonotype: A read error is possible here, since a much larger clone lies one base away. The chain carries TRBV6-6 and TRBJ1-3, with TRBD1 matching over 7 bases. Germline CDR1 and CDR2: MNHNY and SVGAGI (reference sequence). The CDR3 spans 15 residues. CDR3 DNA: TGTGCCGGCAGTTACTCGGACAGGTCTGGAAACACCATATATTTT. Translating gives CAGSYSDRSGNTIYF.

Many counts were recorded for this clonotype. J is TRBJ1-6 and V is TRBV4-1; D is unresolved. Trimming took 3 bases from V and 9 from J, leaving 9 bases between them. This CDR3 has 13 residues. Germline-derived CDR1 and CDR2 are MGHRA and YSYEKL. The DNA of the CDR3 is TGCGCCAGCAGCCATCCCGGCCCTTCACCCCTCCACTTT. Its translation is CASSHPGPSPLHF.

This clonotype occurred many times. V usage is TRBV20-1 and J usage is TRBJ2-1; 8 bases line up with TRBD2. Germline loops: CDR1 DFQATT, CDR2 SNEGSKA (reference sequence). The CDR3 is 14 residues long. Trimming removed 3 bases from V and 7 bases from J; junction bases left unmatched: 8. Here the CDR3 DNA reads TGCAGTGCTAGTGTCCAGGGACTAGAGAATGAGCAGTTCTTC. Protein sequence: CSASVQGLENEQFF.

This clonotype came up many times. CDR3 DNA sequence: TGTGCCAGCAGTTATACTAGCGGGAGGCGCAATGAGCAGTTCTTC. The encoded protein is CASSYTSGRRNEQFF. This rearrangement joins TRBV28 to TRBJ2-1, with TRBD2 matching 12 bases. Trimming at V came to 4 bases and at J to 6 bases, leaving 4 bases not matched to a gene. Germline CDR1 and CDR2: MDHEN and SYDVKM. This CDR3 is built from 15 residues.

This chain links TRBV29-1 with TRBJ2-7; TRBD1 agrees at 10 bases. J lost 3 bases, V lost 4 bases, and 6 bases had no gene match. The CDR3 sequence is 14 residues long. Germline CDR1 SQVTM, CDR2 ANQGSEA. CDR3 residues: CSVVPRDRGYEQYF. DNA for the CDR3: TGCAGCGTTGTTCCCCGGGACAGGGGCTACGAGCAGTACTTC.

This clonotype was counted ten times or more. The genes are TRBV6-1 and TRBJ1-2; TRBD1 matches 7 bases. Germline values: CDR1 MNHNS, CDR2 SASEGT. The CDR3 has 13 residues. The ends lost 6 bases at V and 5 bases at J; junction bases unmatched: 6. The CDR3 region is CASSSGQPYGYTF. The CDR3 DNA is TGTGCCAGCAGCTCGGGACAGCCTTATGGCTACACCTTC.

CDR3 in DNA: TGTGCCCAAACAAGAATCGAATACAATGAGCAGTTCTTC. Translated: CAQTRIEYNEQFF. This rearrangement joins TRBV30 to TRBJ2-1, with D unclear. Trimming removed 8 bases from V and 4 bases from J, with 15 bases in between. The CDR3 contains 13 residues. The V gene's germline CDR1 is GTSNPN and CDR2 SVGIG (reference sequence).

This clonotype showed up just a few times. This chain connects TRBV29-1 to TRBJ2-1; 11 nucleotides line up with TRBD2. Trimming removed 6 bases from V and 6 bases from J; junction bases left unmatched: 4. The CDR3 spans 13 residues. From germline, CDR1 is SQVTM and CDR2 ANQGSEA. CDR3: CSVGTSGFNEQFF. Written as DNA, the CDR3 is TGCAGCGTCGGGACTAGCGGATTCAATGAGCAGTTCTTC.

There are a few counts of this clonotype. This could be a read error, since a much larger clone is one nucleotide away. This chain uses TRBV12-3 or TRBV12-4 with TRBJ2-5; D might be TRBD2 (5 bases). The CDR3 has 13 residues. Trimming stripped 11 bases from V and 4 bases from J, with 17 bases between. CDR3 residues: CACGYLMRETQYF. CDR3 coding DNA: TGTGCCTGCGGGTATCTTATGCGAGAGACCCAGTACTTC.

Many counts were recorded for this clonotype. The chain joins TRBV12-3 or TRBV12-4 to TRBJ2-3; D unresolved. Trimming stripped 5 bases from V and 0 bases from J, with 12 bases between. This CDR3 spans 15 amino acids. CDR3 nucleotide sequence: TGTGCCAGCAGTAAAGAGAAATTCAGCACAGATACGCAGTATTTT. Translated: CASSKEKFSTDTQYF.

This clonotype was recorded many times. V is TRBV10-3 and J is TRBJ1-5; D might be TRBD1 (6 bases). Germline CDR1 reads ENHRY; CDR2 reads SYGVKD. The V end lost 2 bases, the J end lost 2 bases, and 10 bases lay between the germline ends. The CDR3 has 15 residues. CDR3 bases: TGTGCCATCAGTGAGAGGGGGGCTGGCAATCAGCCCCAGCATTTT. This sequence encodes CAISERGAGNQPQHF.

This clonotype was observed a few times. The chain's CDR3 is CATSDPGTLGNEQFF. The CDR3 nucleotides are TGTGCCACCAGTGATCCCGGGACCCTGGGCAATGAGCAGTTCTTC. The gene calls are TRBV24-1 and TRBJ2-1; the D call may be TRBD1 or TRBD2 (5 bases each). The V gene lost 3 bases and the J gene lost 6 bases, with 14 bases spanning the gap. The CDR3 extends over 15 amino acids. CDR1 and CDR2 (germline): KGHDR, SFDVKD.

Ten or more counts support this clonotype. The chain has TRBV7-8 and TRBJ2-7; D is perhaps TRBD2 (6 bases). Germline V gene lookup returns CDR1 SGHVS and CDR2 FQNEAQ. The CDR3 runs 16 residues. Trimming took off 5 bases at V and 0 bases at J, with 17 bases between the two ends. CDR3 sequence (DNA): TGTGCCAGCAGCAAAGACCGGGACGGGAGCTCCTACGAGCAGTACTTC. The encoded protein is CASSKDRDGSSYEQYF.

For this clonotype: A clone one base away is much larger, so this may be a read error. The chain has TRBV7-2 and TRBJ2-7; 12 bases are a match to TRBD1. The DNA matches TRBJ2-3 better at its end, which makes the J call doubtful. CDR1 and CDR2 (germline): SGHTA, FQGNSA. The CDR3 consists of 17 residues. CDR3 DNA: TGTGCCAGCAGTTCCACCCCCGGGACAGGGGGCAGGACTACGCAGTATTTT. Translating gives CASSSTPGTGGRTTQYF.

The rearrangement joins TRBV12-3 or TRBV12-4 to TRBJ2-7; weak D call: TRBD1 (5 bases). V lost 1 base and J 3 bases, leaving 13 bases between the germline ends. This CDR3 contains 15 residues. CDR3 protein: CASSLEGPGLYEQYF. The DNA for the CDR3 is TGTGCCAGCAGTTTAGAGGGTCCAGGGCTCTACGAGCAGTACTTC.